This T cell receptor (beta chain) derives from a study of glioma-infiltrating T cells. Using RNA template, CDR3s of TCR alpha and beta were amplified with iRepertoire arm-PCR. Input was roughly 85-450 ng of tissue mRNA or PBMC total RNA. TCRdb analysed the multiplex PCR reads with MiXCR anew, one entry per CDR3 protein. The sample consists of 150,000 to 200,000 distinct CDR3 sequences, 43% of them appearing once. Notes on the study in general: Only very few CDR3 sequences appeared in both tissue and blood.

This CDR3 comprises 16 residues. The J segment lost 2 bases and the V segment lost 0 bases, leaving 8 bases of the junction unmatched. Germline lookup yields CDR1 DFQATT and CDR2 SNEGSKA (reference sequence). This clonotype was observed a single time. Its antigen is not identified. This may be a read error, as it is one base from a much larger clone. Sequenced input: glioma tissue, nonneoplastic brain tissue, or PBMCs (not recorded which). This receptor was obtained from a human donor with low-grade glioma or glioblastoma, undergoing nonglioma brain surgery, or in good health (not recorded which). V is TRBV20-1 and J is TRBJ2-7, with 9 bases matching TRBD1. CDR3 nucleotides: TGCAGTGCTAGAGATCGGAGCGGGACAGGGACCTACGAGCAGTACTTC. Protein product: CSARDRSGTGTYEQYF.